The 17 T cell receptor beta chains in this list originate from one sample, sequenced in a study of cytomegalovirus exposure and HLA in healthy donors. The PCR had 60 Vbeta and 13 Jbeta primers. The protocol was immunoSEQ multiplex PCR, while the TCRdb copy is restricted to in-frame clones and leaves out a portion. The data contain approximately 130,000 clones, over 70% of them seen just once; the ten biggest clones take up about 1.8%. The sequenced sample consisted of PBMCs. These receptors all come from a middle-aged woman in good health and CMV-seronegative.

V is TRBV11-2 and J is TRBJ2-7; 8 nucleotides match TRBD2. With 3 bases clipped from V and 2 bases from J, the junction kept 6 bases outside the gene matches. The germline gives CDR1 SGHAT, CDR2 FQNNGV. This CDR3 has 15 residues. The DNA for the CDR3 is TGTGCCAGCAGCTTTCGAGCGGGGGAGGCCTACGAGCAGTACTTC. This codes for CASSFRAGEAYEQYF. The full variable domain, completed using reference TRBV11-2 and TRBJ2-7, is EAGVAQSPRYKIIEKRQSVAFWCNPISGHATLYWYQQILGQGPKLLIQFQNNGVVDDSQLPKDRFSAERLKGVDSTLKIQPAKLEDSAVYLCASSFRAGEAYEQYFGPGTRLTVT.

This clone was picked up one time. V gene TRBV11-2 combines with J gene TRBJ2-1, with TRBD1 identical over 8 bases. There are 15 residues in the CDR3. J lost 8 bases, V lost 3 bases, and 9 bases had no gene match. Germline V gene data show CDR1 as SGHAT and CDR2 as FQNNGV. The CDR3 spells CASSFRGRLIHEQFF. CDR3 nucleotide sequence: TGTGCCAGCAGCTTCAGGGGGCGCTTGATCCATGAGCAGTTCTTC.

V and J are TRBV10-3 and TRBJ2-7; D unresolved. Germline values: CDR1 ENHRY, CDR2 SYGVKD. V dropped 0 bases and J dropped 3 bases, with 9 bases sitting between them. The CDR3 consists of 14 residues. CDR3 in amino acids: CAISESGRFYEQYF. The CDR3 region has the DNA TGTGCCATCAGTGAGTCCGGCAGGTTCTACGAGCAGTACTTC.

This chain uses TRBV5-1 with TRBJ2-7, with a weak D call TRBD1 (6 bases). The length of the CDR3 is 15 residues. Germline CDR1 reads SGHRS; CDR2 reads YFSETQ. Deletions cut 4 bases from V and 3 bases from J, with 17 bases between. The CDR3: CASSLTGFEVYEQYF. The CDR3 region has the DNA TGCGCCAGCAGCCTGACAGGCTTTGAGGTCTACGAGCAGTACTTC.

The V and J genes are TRBV28 and TRBJ1-5; 7 bases align to TRBD1. The CDR3 sequence is 14 residues long. The V gene's germline CDR1 is MDHEN and CDR2 SYDVKM. The ends lost 5 bases at V and 6 bases at J; junction bases unmatched: 7. CDR3 sequence reads: CASSRQGDRQPQHF. The CDR3 nucleotides are TGTGCCAGCAGTCGACAGGGTGACCGTCAGCCCCAGCATTTT.

The V call is TRBV11-2, the J call TRBJ1-4; 8 bases are a match to TRBD1. The CDR3 spans 16 residues. Germline CDR1 is SGHAT and CDR2 is FQNNGV. Trimming removed 1 base from V and 7 bases from J; junction bases left unmatched: 8. Written as DNA, the CDR3 is TGTGCCAGCAGCTTAGTCGCAGGGGGCCTAAGTGAAAAACTGTTTTTT. This sequence encodes CASSLVAGGLSEKLFF.

This sequence joins TRBV29-1 and TRBJ2-4; 14 bases are shared with TRBD2. The CDR3 consists of 13 residues. The germline CDR1 and CDR2 sequences are SQVTM and ANQGSEA. The V and J ends lost 3 bases and 13 bases, in that order; junction bases with no gene match: 5. The CDR3 spells CSVETSGRARQYF. The CDR3, as DNA: TGCAGCGTTGAGACTAGCGGGAGGGCCCGCCAGTACTTC.

This rearrangement joins TRBV19 to TRBJ2-1, with D uncertain. Germline lookup yields CDR1 LNHDA and CDR2 SQIVND (reference sequence). CDR3 length: 14 amino acids. Deletions cut 4 bases from V and 4 bases from J, with 11 bases between. In DNA, the CDR3 is TGTGCCAGTAGTAGTACTACAATTTACAATGAGCAGTTCTTC. Translating it yields CASSSTTIYNEQFF.

This clone has just one count. J is TRBJ1-5 and V is TRBV6-6, with D possibly being TRBD1 (5 bases). The germline V gene encodes CDR1 MNHNY and CDR2 SVGAGI (reference sequence). The CDR3 is 15 residues long. The V and J ends lost 5 bases and 2 bases respectively, with 13 bases between them. The DNA for the CDR3 is TGTGCCAGCAGTAGAGGACAACAGGGCAATCAGCCCCAGCATTTT. It translates to CASSRGQQGNQPQHF.

The chain has TRBV28 and TRBJ1-5; D uncertain. This CDR3 has 13 amino acids. From germline, CDR1 is MDHEN and CDR2 SYDVKM. V was shortened by 4 bases and J by 7 bases, with 11 bases between the two germline ends. The CDR3 DNA follows: TGTGCCAGCAGTTCCCGGGAAACCCAGCCCCAGCATTTT. Protein sequence: CASSSRETQPQHF. The whole variable domain, remainder taken from reference TRBV28 and TRBJ1-5, is DVKVTQSSRYLVKRTGEKVFLECVQDMDHENMFWYRQDPGLGLRLIYFSYDVKMKEKGDIPEGYSVSREKKERFSLILESASTNQTSMYLCASSSRETQPQHFGDGTRLSIL.

V usage is TRBV5-1 and J usage is TRBJ2-1; a weak D match, TRBD2 (5 bases). This CDR3 contains 13 residues. CDR1 is SGHRS and CDR2 is YFSETQ in the germline V gene. Trimming shortened V by 4 bases and J by 7 bases, and 12 bases separated the two germline ends. The CDR3 loop is CASSSHGENEQFF. DNA for the CDR3: TGCGCCAGCAGCAGTCACGGGGAGAATGAGCAGTTCTTC.

The chain recombines TRBV6-1 with TRBJ2-1; 9 bases are a match to TRBD2. Trimming at V came to 6 bases and at J to 7 bases, leaving 10 bases not matched to a gene. CDR3 length: 15 amino acids. CDR1 MNHNS and CDR2 SASEGT come from the germline V gene. The CDR3 DNA is TGTGCCAGCAGCGACCTCCACAGCGGGGGGAATGAGCAGTTCTTC. It codes for CASSDLHSGGNEQFF.

J is TRBJ1-1 and V is TRBV6-5; no firm D call. The CDR3 runs to 13 residues. Germline-derived CDR1 and CDR2 are MNHEY and SVGAGI. V lost 2 bases and J lost 4, with 8 bases in between. The CDR3 DNA is TGTGCCAGCAGTTACCCGATGAGCACTGAAGCTTTCTTT. Amino acids: CASSYPMSTEAFF.

This chain joins TRBV13 and TRBJ2-7, with D unresolved. Germline lookup yields CDR1 PRHDT and CDR2 FYEKMQ (reference sequence). V dropped 0 bases and J dropped 2 bases, with 5 bases sitting between them. The CDR3 length is 13 residues. The CDR3 is CASSLGVAYEQYF. For the CDR3, the DNA is TGTGCCAGCAGCTTAGGAGTAGCCTACGAGCAGTACTTC.

The chain has TRBV9 and TRBJ1-2; D not certain. From germline, CDR1 is SGDLS and CDR2 YYNGEE. The length of the CDR3 is 15 residues. Between the trimmed V and J ends, which lost 0 bases and 2 bases, there was a span of 11 bases. The CDR3 is CASSVDWRGNYGYTF. The CDR3 DNA sequence: TGTGCCAGCAGCGTAGATTGGCGGGGAAACTATGGCTACACCTTC.

The V and J genes are TRBV27 and TRBJ2-2, with 8 bases aligning to TRBD2. Per germline, CDR1 MNHEY and CDR2 SMNVEV (reference sequence). The trim removed 0 bases at V and 1 base at J, leaving 7 bases unmatched. This CDR3 is built from 18 residues. The CDR3 sequence is CASSLSASGWWNTGELFF. DNA for the CDR3: TGTGCCAGCAGTTTATCGGCTAGCGGGTGGTGGAACACCGGGGAGCTGTTTTTT.

The J gene is TRBJ1-1, the V gene TRBV6-5; D gene unclear. The V end was cut by 4 bases, the J end by 0 bases, with 12 bases between. CDR1 is MNHEY, CDR2 SVGAGI, per germline. The CDR3 loop spans 15 amino acids. The CDR3 loop reads CASSSLFGMNTEAFF. CDR3 nucleotide sequence: TGTGCCAGCAGTTCCCTCTTCGGTATGAACACTGAAGCTTTCTTT.